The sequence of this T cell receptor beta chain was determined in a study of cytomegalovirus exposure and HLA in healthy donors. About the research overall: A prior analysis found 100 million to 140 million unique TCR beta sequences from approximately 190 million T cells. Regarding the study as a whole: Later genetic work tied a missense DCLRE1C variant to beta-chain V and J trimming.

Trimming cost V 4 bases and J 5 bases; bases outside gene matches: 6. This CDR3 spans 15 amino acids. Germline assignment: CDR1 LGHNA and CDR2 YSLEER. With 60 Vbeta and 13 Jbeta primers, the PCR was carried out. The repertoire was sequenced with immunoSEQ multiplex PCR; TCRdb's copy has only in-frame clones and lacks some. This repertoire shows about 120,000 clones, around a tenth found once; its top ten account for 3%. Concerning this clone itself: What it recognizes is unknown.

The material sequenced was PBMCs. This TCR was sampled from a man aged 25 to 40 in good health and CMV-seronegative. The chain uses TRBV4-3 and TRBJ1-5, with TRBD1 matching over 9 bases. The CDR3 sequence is CASSPGQGTYQPQHF. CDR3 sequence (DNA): TGCGCCAGCAGCCCAGGACAGGGGACTTATCAGCCCCAGCATTTT.